The 4 T cell receptor beta chains presented below share a single source sample, sequenced in a study of control samples from healthy donors and cancer patients. Libraries were prepared by immunoSEQ multiplex PCR; TCRdb keeps only in-frame clonotypes and omits some of them. The profile shows around 74,000 clones, around 92% of them singletons. The material sequenced was blood. The receptors here all came from a woman aged 60-70 years in good health.

The V and J genes are TRBV7-2 and TRBJ2-1; weak D call: TRBD1 (5 bases). In germline, CDR1 is SGHTA, CDR2 FQGNSA. V was shortened by 5 bases and J by 2 bases, with 16 bases between the two germline ends. This CDR3 comprises 16 residues. CDR3 sequence (DNA): TGTGCCAGCAGCCCTCCTCCAGGGATCCCCTACAATGAGCAGTTCTTC. Its translation: CASSPPPGIPYNEQFF.

The J gene is TRBJ2-2, the V gene TRBV29-1, with a weak D call TRBD2 (6 bases). This CDR3 is 15 amino acids long. The V end lost 7 bases, the J end lost 0 bases, and 15 bases lay between the germline ends. The germline V gene has CDR1 SQVTM and CDR2 ANQGSEA. The CDR3, as DNA: TGCAGCGCGGAGGACACGGGGGCGAACACCGGGGAGCTGTTTTTT. Amino acid sequence: CSAEDTGANTGELFF.

This rearrangement joins TRBV7-9 to TRBJ2-3; 10 bases fit TRBD2. The V and J ends lost 5 bases and 5 bases, in that order; junction bases with no gene match: 10. Germline loops: CDR1 SEHNR, CDR2 FQNEAQ (reference sequence). The CDR3 spans 16 residues. The CDR3 DNA reads TGTGCCAGCAGCCCTGTCCTAGCGGGAGTGGGAGATACGCAGTATTTT. Protein sequence: CASSPVLAGVGDTQYF.

CDR3 sequence reads: CASSPGTSEDTQYF. The CDR3 DNA is TGTGCCAGCAGCCCCGGGACTAGCGAAGATACGCAGTATTTT. The genes are TRBV4-2 and TRBJ2-3; 10 bases are a match to TRBD2. CDR1 LGHNA and CDR2 YNFKEQ come from the germline V gene. This CDR3 region has 14 residues. Losses at the gene ends were 4 bases for V and 5 bases for J; bases not matched to a gene: 3.